This T cell receptor (beta chain) was retrieved from a study of shared clonotypes between healthy human individuals. Looking at the study overall: Donor ages ranged 18 to 49 years: a couple of women, a few men. Findings and limits, study-wide: The study's rarefaction showed incomplete sorted-subset sequencing despite large depth. The small donor group covered limited genetic and exposure diversity.

Positively selected for CCR7, the CD45RO-negative cells used as naive CD8 cells excluded terminally differentiated effector memory CD45RA+ cells. Regarding this clone: Antigen unknown.

When replicate PCRs were run on sorted subsets, they used around 0.2 ug DNA, approximately 33,000 T cell genomes. Some clones are missing from TCRdb's copy, which holds only in-frame ones; the method was immunoSEQ multiplex PCR. Counted here are about 680,000 clones, 92% occurring once; the ten biggest clones make up 20% to 25%. Germline values: CDR1 WNHNN, CDR2 SYGVQD (reference sequence). The CDR3 extends over 13 amino acids. Trimming removed 7 bases at V and 5 bases at J, with 15 bases between. The chain recombines TRBV10-1 with TRBJ2-7; a possible D gene is TRBD1 (7 bases). The sequenced sample was naive CD8+ T cells sorted from blood. This TCR was sampled from a man aged 25 to 40 in good health. The CDR3 DNA reads TGCGCCAGCAACGGGGGACAGTCCAACGAGCAGTACTTC. This translates into CASNGGQSNEQYF.